Each of the 30 T cell receptor beta chains below was sequenced from the same sample in a study of T-cell reconstitution after alpha-beta-depleted transplantation in children. Using unique molecular identifiers, the investigators prepared the TCRbeta library. A single record per CDR3 protein comes from TCRdb applying MiXCR to the PCR reads. In the table there are 550,000 to 600,000 distinct CDR3 sequences, 20% to 25% of which are singletons. The sample here was PBMCs, mostly from graft donor cells, taken 360 days after TCRalphabeta/CD19-depleted stem cell transplant. Source of these receptors: a boy under three years old who had a stem cell transplant for acute myeloid leukemia, so the T cells may come from the graft donor.

The chain combines TRBV6-5 with TRBJ2-5; the D is unclear. Germline CDR1 reads MNHEY; CDR2 reads SVGAGI. The V end was cut by 0 bases, the J end by 7 bases, with 9 bases between. This CDR3 comprises 13 residues. The CDR3 sequence: CASSYSTHGTQYF. The CDR3 coding sequence is TGTGCCAGCAGTTACTCCACGCATGGGACCCAGTACTTC.

This clonotype was seen only a few times. The chain has TRBV6-5 and TRBJ2-2, with D perhaps TRBD1 or TRBD2 (5 bases each). The CDR3 spans 13 residues. Germline loops: CDR1 MNHEY, CDR2 SVGAGI. V lost 0 bases and J lost 10, with 9 bases in between. The CDR3 reads CASSYSGTKELFF. DNA for the CDR3: TGTGCCAGCAGTTACTCAGGGACCAAGGAGCTGTTTTTT.

In this sample, this clonotype turned up many times. The genes are TRBV5-6 and TRBJ2-1; TRBD2 matches at 10 bases. The CDR3 is 18 residues long. Germline lookup yields CDR1 SGHDT and CDR2 YYEEEE. The ends lost 0 bases at V and 5 bases at J; junction bases unmatched: 11. The CDR3 nucleotides are TGTGCCAGCAGCTTGGCTCCGATGCTAGCGGGGGCCAACAATGAGCAGTTCTTC. As protein: CASSLAPMLAGANNEQFF.

The chain carries TRBV3-1 and TRBJ2-7; D gene uncertain. This CDR3 has 15 residues. V was clipped by 4 bases and J by 4 bases, with 17 bases between them. CDR1 is LGHDT and CDR2 is YNNKEL in the germline V gene (reference sequence). CDR3 bases: TGTGCCAGCAGCCGTTCCTACAGTAGCCTTTACGAGCAGTACTTC. It yields the protein CASSRSYSSLYEQYF.

This clonotype was detected only a few times. V gene TRBV5-5 combines with J gene TRBJ2-5; TRBD2 is a possible D gene (6 bases). Germline CDR1 is SGHKS and CDR2 is YYEKEE (reference sequence). The CDR3 extends over 17 amino acids. V lost 4 bases, J lost 5 bases, and 24 bases lay in between. The CDR3, as DNA: TGTGCCAGCAGCCTCCCGTTGGGGGGTCGGAGAGGGGAGACCCAGTACTTC. Protein sequence: CASSLPLGGRRGETQYF. Filled out from reference TRBV5-5 and TRBJ2-5, the complete variable domain reads DAGVTQSPTHLIKTRGQQVTLRCSPISGHKSVSWYQQVLGQGPQFIFQYYEKEERGRGNFPDRFSARQFPNYSSELNVNALLLGDSALYLCASSLPLGGRRGETQYFGPGTRLLVL.

This clonotype was detected a few times. The V gene is TRBV12-3 or TRBV12-4, the J gene TRBJ2-1; 12 bases map to TRBD2. Germline trimming cut 5 bases from V and 10 bases from J; bases unmatched to any gene: 9. The CDR3 length is 15 residues. The chain's CDR3 is CASSPRTSGASEQFF. The CDR3 nucleotides read TGTGCCAGCAGTCCCCGGACTAGCGGGGCTTCAGAGCAGTTCTTC.

The table lists this clonotype with a count of one. Written as DNA, the CDR3 is TGTGCCAGCAGTTTAAAAAGACTAGCGTCATCTGCAGAGACCCAGTACTTC. It codes for CASSLKRLASSAETQYF. The V and J genes are TRBV28 and TRBJ2-5; 8 bases agree with TRBD2. Trimming took 2 bases from V and 4 from J; bases not matched to a gene: 12. This CDR3 is 17 amino acids long. Per germline, CDR1 MDHEN and CDR2 SYDVKM.

Worth noting for this clonotype: A read error may be the cause here, since a much bigger clone is one base away. The chain recombines TRBV20-1 with TRBJ1-1; D gene ambiguous. The CDR3 has 13 residues. The V gene's germline CDR1 is DFQATT and CDR2 SNEGSKA (reference sequence). CDR3 region: CCAREDPDTEAFF. The CDR3 coding sequence is TGCTGTGCTAGAGAGGACCCGGACACTGAAGCTTTCTTT.

This clonotype was detected a few times. The rearrangement links TRBV29-1 to TRBJ2-7, with unresolved D. The CDR3 covers 15 residues. Between the trimmed V and J ends, which lost 7 bases and 3 bases, there was a span of 22 bases. CDR1 SQVTM and CDR2 ANQGSEA come from the germline V gene. The CDR3 region has the DNA TGCAGCGCGCAGACCCGGGCTGCAAAGGGCTACGAGCAGTACTTC. The encoded protein is CSAQTRAAKGYEQYF.

The chain carries TRBV6-2 or TRBV6-3 and TRBJ2-2, with D hard to call. Per germline, CDR1 MNHEY and CDR2 SVGEGT. Trimming pared 2 bases from V and 6 bases from J, leaving 13 bases between. This CDR3 is 15 amino acids long. As DNA, the CDR3 is TGTGCCAGCAGTTACGCGGCTATTGTGGCCGGGGAGCTGTTTTTT. Translation gives CASSYAAIVAGELFF.

A few counts support this clonotype. The V call is TRBV10-3, the J call TRBJ2-1; D is undetermined. V lost 4 bases and J lost 5, with 9 bases in between. Germline CDR1 reads ENHRY; CDR2 reads SYGVKD. This CDR3 region has 13 residues. CDR3 region: CAISGTHNNEQFF. Here the CDR3 DNA reads TGTGCCATCAGTGGGACGCATAACAATGAGCAGTTCTTC.

The gene calls are TRBV27 and TRBJ2-3, with D unclear. The V and J ends lost 3 bases and 4 bases respectively, with 8 bases between them. This CDR3 has 13 amino acids. The germline gives CDR1 MNHEY, CDR2 SMNVEV (reference sequence). CDR3 in DNA: TGTGCCAGCAGTTTTTGGCCAGCAGATACGCAGTATTTT. It is translated as CASSFWPADTQYF.

The V gene is TRBV7-3, the J gene TRBJ2-1, with D uncertain. The germline V and J ends were trimmed by 4 bases and 5 bases, with 15 bases remaining between them. The CDR3 covers 15 residues. CDR1 is SGHTA, CDR2 FQGTGA, per germline. The CDR3 nucleotides read TGTGCCAGCAGCTCGGACCCTTGGGCCCACAATGAGCAGTTCTTC. Translation: CASSSDPWAHNEQFF. The whole variable domain, filled in from reference TRBV7-3 and TRBJ2-1, reads GAGVSQTPSNKVTEKGKYVELRCDPISGHTALYWYRQSLGQGPEFLIYFQGTGAADDSGLPNDRFFAVRPEGSVSTLKIQRTERGDSAVYLCASSSDPWAHNEQFFGPGTRLTVL.

This rearrangement joins TRBV28 to TRBJ1-4; D not certain. This CDR3 is built from 14 residues. The V and J ends lost 9 bases and 5 bases respectively, with 16 bases between them. The germline CDR1 and CDR2 sequences are MDHEN and SYDVKM. The CDR3 region has the DNA TGTGCCAGTCACGGACCTCCCTCCAATGAAAAACTGTTTTTT. Its translation is CASHGPPSNEKLFF.

The chain combines TRBV12-3 or TRBV12-4 with TRBJ2-3, with TRBD1 as a possible D gene (5 bases). There are 15 residues in the CDR3. The germline V and J ends were trimmed by 3 bases and 2 bases, with 12 bases remaining between them. CDR3: CASSFKTAATDTQYF. CDR3 nucleotide sequence: TGTGCCAGCAGTTTCAAGACAGCCGCCACAGATACGCAGTATTTT.

This clonotype was seen ten or more times. This chain links TRBV5-1 with TRBJ2-1; 11 positions match TRBD2. Germline V lookup: CDR1 SGHRS, CDR2 YFSETQ. The CDR3 spans 15 residues. The trim removed 4 bases at V and 3 bases at J, leaving 3 bases unmatched. The CDR3 region has the DNA TGCGCCAGCAGCATGGGACTAGCGGACTACAATGAGCAGTTCTTC. It specifies CASSMGLADYNEQFF.

The gene calls are TRBV5-5 and TRBJ2-7; unclear D gene. Looked up from germline, CDR1 is SGHKS and CDR2 is YYEKEE (reference sequence). V lost 0 bases and J 0 bases, leaving 7 bases between the germline ends. CDR3 length: 14 residues. CDR3 in amino acids: CASSLVGNSYEQYV. The CDR3 coding sequence is TGTGCCAGCAGCTTGGTAGGAAACTCCTACGAGCAGTACGTC.

The V call is TRBV6-2 or TRBV6-3, the J call TRBJ2-1; D is unclear. From germline, CDR1 is MNHEY and CDR2 SVGEGT. This CDR3 is built from 18 residues. V gave up 5 bases and J gave up 7 bases, with 27 bases separating them. This CDR3 reads CASSQYPSGQLFGNEQFF. Here the CDR3 DNA reads TGTGCCAGCAGTCAATACCCCTCCGGGCAGCTCTTCGGGAATGAGCAGTTCTTC.

The count of this clonotype is one. The V and J genes are TRBV11-2 and TRBJ2-2; possibly TRBD1 or TRBD2 for D (5 bases each). V lost 6 bases to trimming and J lost 3 bases, with 14 bases between them. The germline V gene encodes CDR1 SGHAT and CDR2 FQNNGV. The CDR3 is 15 amino acids. The CDR3 region has the DNA TGTGCCAGCAGATATTACGGGGCACACACCGGGGAGCTGTTTTTT. Amino acid sequence: CASRYYGAHTGELFF.

This clonotype was found a few times. In DNA, the CDR3 is TGCAGTGCTAGAGAGAGAGGGGATTACGAGCAGTACTTC. Protein: CSARERGDYEQYF. The gene calls are TRBV20-1 and TRBJ2-7; D might be TRBD1 or TRBD2, each matching 5 bases. The CDR3 has 13 amino acids. V was trimmed by 0 bases and J by 4 bases, leaving 10 bases between them. The germline V gene encodes CDR1 DFQATT and CDR2 SNEGSKA (reference sequence).

As DNA, the CDR3 is TGTGCCAGCAGTTTAGCTATGGGACAGGCAGAAGGGGAAGATACGCAGTATTTT. It codes for CASSLAMGQAEGEDTQYF. The genes are TRBV6-4 and TRBJ2-3; 8 positions agree with TRBD1. Trimming took 5 bases from V and 5 from J; bases not matched to a gene: 18. CDR1 and CDR2 (germline): MRHNA, SNTAGT. This CDR3 has 18 amino acids.

This clonotype appeared a few times. The chain joins TRBV6-7 to TRBJ2-7; D might be TRBD1 (6 bases). TRBV6-7 is an ORF, and what it does is uncertain. With 11 bases removed from V and 4 bases from J, the gap between germline ends came to 18 bases. This CDR3 contains 13 residues. CDR3 sequence reads: CAASRGLAYEQYF. The CDR3 DNA reads TGTGCCGCCTCCAGGGGTTTAGCTTACGAGCAGTACTTC.

CDR3 amino acids: CATSLLGGRGEQYV. Written as DNA, the CDR3 is TGTGCCACCAGCCTATTGGGGGGGCGTGGAGAGCAGTACGTC. The chain is built from TRBV15 and TRBJ2-7; perhaps TRBD2 as D (7 bases). Trimming shortened V by 5 bases and J by 7 bases, and 18 bases separated the two germline ends. Germline V gene data show CDR1 as LNHNV and CDR2 as YYDKDF (reference sequence). The CDR3 is made up of 14 amino acids.

This clonotype appeared a few times. The chain employs TRBV25-1 and TRBJ2-1; TRBD2 matches 8 bases. CDR3 size: 14 residues. The J segment lost 9 bases and the V segment lost 5 bases, leaving 9 bases of the junction unmatched. Looked up from germline, CDR1 is MGHDK and CDR2 is SYGVNS. CDR3 nucleotides: TGTGCCAGCAGTAGCGGGAGCCCCCCCGGTGAGCAGTTCTTC. Encoded protein: CASSSGSPPGEQFF.

In its sample, this clonotype was seen a few times. The gene calls are TRBV6-4 and TRBJ2-5; D remains ambiguous. The CDR3 loop spans 9 amino acids. Germline V gene lookup returns CDR1 MRHNA and CDR2 SNTAGT. Trimming took 3 bases from V and 8 from J, leaving 1 base between them. The CDR3 region is CASSETQYF. As DNA, the CDR3 is TGTGCCAGCAGTGAAACCCAGTACTTC.

The CDR3 reads CASSNPAGFTGELFF. The CDR3 DNA is TGTGCCAGCAGCAATCCCGCAGGGTTCACCGGGGAGCTGTTTTTT. The chain couples TRBV12-3 or TRBV12-4 to TRBJ2-2; D is possibly TRBD1 (5 bases). The CDR3 is 15 amino acids. Trimming took 6 bases from V and 4 from J, leaving 15 bases between them.

This clonotype was recorded at least ten times. The chain has TRBV27 and TRBJ1-1, with a tentative D call TRBD1 (6 bases). CDR3 length equals 14 residues. Between the trimmed V and J ends, which lost 6 bases and 3 bases, there was a span of 14 bases. CDR1 is MNHEY, CDR2 SMNVEV, per germline (reference sequence). DNA of the CDR3: TGTGCCAGCAGGAATAAGGGGGTAGACACTGAAGCTTTCTTT. Protein product: CASRNKGVDTEAFF.

The chain has TRBV12-3 or TRBV12-4 and TRBJ2-1; D uncertain. V was clipped by 0 bases and J by 10 bases, with 4 bases between them. The CDR3 runs to 11 residues. CDR3 amino acids: CASSLAWEQFF. Written as DNA, the CDR3 is TGTGCCAGCAGTTTAGCGTGGGAGCAGTTCTTC.

The table lists this clonotype with a few counts. V and J are TRBV20-1 and TRBJ1-2; D is ambiguous. This CDR3 has 14 amino acids. The ends were cut back, 0 bases at V and 4 bases at J, with 12 bases in the middle. Germline V gene data show CDR1 as DFQATT and CDR2 as SNEGSKA (reference sequence). The CDR3 protein is CSARDRTDLYGYTF. The CDR3 DNA reads TGCAGTGCTAGAGATCGAACCGATCTCTATGGCTACACCTTC.

This clonotype was counted only a few times. The rearrangement uses TRBV12-3 or TRBV12-4 and TRBJ2-2; D is unresolved. The CDR3 extends over 17 amino acids. The ends were cut back, 6 bases at V and 0 bases at J, with 17 bases in the middle. The CDR3 DNA is TGTGCCAGCAGCCTTGCCGCCCCGTGGACGAACACCGGGGAGCTGTTTTTT. It translates to CASSLAAPWTNTGELFF.